The present TCR beta chain was sequenced within a study of T cell responses to AZD1222 COVID-19 vaccine. Study background: Pooling of second doses given at about 4 or about 12 weeks was done. General observations from the study: Vaccination with two AZD1222 doses was followed by a rise in Spike-specific TCR breadth and depth. Donors, mostly white British, included more females; clonal diversity was possibly underestimated.

Profiling relied on immunoSEQ multiplex PCR, and the TCRdb table lists in-frame clones only, not all of them. Among some 140,000 clones, more than 75% were seen once, and the ten largest hold around 18%. In the case of this clone: Antigen specificity is unknown.

V lost 3 bases and J lost 2; bases outside the gene matches: 6. CDR1 and CDR2 (germline): MNHEY, SMNVEV (reference sequence). This CDR3 has 15 residues. The chain combines TRBV27 with TRBJ1-2; TRBD1 aligns across 7 bases. The source is an adult in good health. The starting material was peripheral blood, obtained on day 0 of AZD1222 vaccination. The CDR3 is CASSFTGVGNYGYTF. The CDR3 bases are TGTGCCAGCAGTTTCACAGGGGTAGGGAACTATGGCTACACCTTC.